The clone carrying this T cell receptor beta chain came up once. Its antigen is still unknown. Measured with immunoSEQ multiplex PCR; TCRdb has only the in-frame clones, and not every one. The sample lists more than 110,000 clones; roughly nine tenths were seen once. These data are taken from a study of cytomegalovirus exposure and HLA in healthy donors. Whole-study findings and limits: Most sequenced TCRs were rare (though some public TCRs occurred in many donors).

The CDR3 loop spans 12 amino acids. Germline values: CDR1 SGDLS, CDR2 YYNGEE. V was shortened by 7 bases and J by 3 bases, with 7 bases between the two germline ends. Sequencing was carried out using PBMCs. The clonotype comes from a man aged 18 to 30 in good health and CMV-seronegative. The V and J genes are TRBV9 and TRBJ2-2; D remains ambiguous. CDR3 sequence: CASRGHTGELFF. CDR3 DNA sequence: TGTGCCAGCCGAGGTCACACCGGGGAGCTGTTTTTT.